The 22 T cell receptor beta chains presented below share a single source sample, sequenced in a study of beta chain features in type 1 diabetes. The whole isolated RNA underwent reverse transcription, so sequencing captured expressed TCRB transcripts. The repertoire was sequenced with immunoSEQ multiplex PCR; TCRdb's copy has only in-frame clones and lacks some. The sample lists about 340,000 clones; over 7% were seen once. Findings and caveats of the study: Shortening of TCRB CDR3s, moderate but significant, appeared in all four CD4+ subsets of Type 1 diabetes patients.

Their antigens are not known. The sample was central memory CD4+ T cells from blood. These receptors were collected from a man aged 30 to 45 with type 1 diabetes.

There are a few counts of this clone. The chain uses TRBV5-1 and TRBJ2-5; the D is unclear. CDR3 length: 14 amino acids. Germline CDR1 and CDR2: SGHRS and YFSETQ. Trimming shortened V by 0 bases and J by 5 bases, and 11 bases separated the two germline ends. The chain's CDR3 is CASSLGIASETQYF. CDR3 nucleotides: TGCGCCAGCAGCTTGGGAATAGCCTCCGAGACCCAGTACTTC.

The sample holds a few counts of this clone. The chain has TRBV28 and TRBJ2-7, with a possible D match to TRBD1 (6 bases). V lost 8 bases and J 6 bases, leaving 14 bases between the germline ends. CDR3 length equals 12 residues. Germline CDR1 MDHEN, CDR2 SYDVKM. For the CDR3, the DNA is TGTGCCAGCGGAACAGGGAAAATCGAGCAGTACTTC. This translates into CASGTGKIEQYF.

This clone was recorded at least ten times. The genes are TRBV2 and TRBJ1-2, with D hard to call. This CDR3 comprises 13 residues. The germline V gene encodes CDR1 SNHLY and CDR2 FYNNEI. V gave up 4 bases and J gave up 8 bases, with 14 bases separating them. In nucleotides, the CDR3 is TGTGCCAGCAGTGGGTTAATATGGACCGGCTACACCTTC. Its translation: CASSGLIWTGYTF.

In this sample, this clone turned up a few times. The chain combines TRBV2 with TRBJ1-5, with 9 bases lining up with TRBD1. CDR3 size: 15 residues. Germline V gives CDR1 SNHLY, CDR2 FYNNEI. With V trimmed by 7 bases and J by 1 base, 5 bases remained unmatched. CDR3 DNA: TGTGCCAGCACCCTAGGGACAGGGAGCAATCAGCCCCAGCATTTT. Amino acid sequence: CASTLGTGSNQPQHF. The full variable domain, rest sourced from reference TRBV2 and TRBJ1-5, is EPEVTQTPSHQVTQMGQEVILRCVPISNHLYFYWYRQILGQKVEFLVSFYNNEISEKSEIFDDQFSVERPDGSNFTLKIRSTKLEDSAMYFCASTLGTGSNQPQHFGDGTRLSIL.

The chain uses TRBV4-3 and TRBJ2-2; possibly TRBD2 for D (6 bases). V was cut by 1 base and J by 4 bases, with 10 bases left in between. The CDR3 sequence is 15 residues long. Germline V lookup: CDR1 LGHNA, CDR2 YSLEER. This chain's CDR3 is CASSQAGGVTGELFF. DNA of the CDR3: TGCGCCAGCAGCCAAGCCGGGGGAGTCACCGGGGAGCTGTTTTTT.

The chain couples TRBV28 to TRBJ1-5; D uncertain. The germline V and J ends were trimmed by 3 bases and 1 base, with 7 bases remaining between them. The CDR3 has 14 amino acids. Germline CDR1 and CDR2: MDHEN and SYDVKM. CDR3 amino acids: CASSFVHSNQPQHF. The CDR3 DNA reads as TGTGCCAGCAGTTTTGTACACAGCAATCAGCCCCAGCATTTT.

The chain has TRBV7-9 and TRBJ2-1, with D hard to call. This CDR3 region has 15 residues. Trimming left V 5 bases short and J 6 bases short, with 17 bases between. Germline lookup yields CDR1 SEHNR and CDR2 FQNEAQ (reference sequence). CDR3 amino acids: CASSPPPRWGNEQFF. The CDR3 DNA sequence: TGTGCCAGCAGCCCCCCACCCAGGTGGGGCAATGAGCAGTTCTTC.

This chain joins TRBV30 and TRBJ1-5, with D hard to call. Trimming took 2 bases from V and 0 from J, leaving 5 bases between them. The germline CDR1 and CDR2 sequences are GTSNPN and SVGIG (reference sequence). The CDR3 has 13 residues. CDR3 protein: CAWSQASNQPQHF. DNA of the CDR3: TGTGCCTGGAGTCAGGCTAGCAATCAGCCCCAGCATTTT.

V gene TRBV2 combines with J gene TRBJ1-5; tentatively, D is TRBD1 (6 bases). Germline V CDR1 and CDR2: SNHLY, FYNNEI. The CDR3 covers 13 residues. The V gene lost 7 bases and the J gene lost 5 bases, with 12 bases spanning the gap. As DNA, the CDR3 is TGTGCCAGCAACCCCGACAGGCATCAGCCCCAGCATTTT. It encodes CASNPDRHQPQHF.

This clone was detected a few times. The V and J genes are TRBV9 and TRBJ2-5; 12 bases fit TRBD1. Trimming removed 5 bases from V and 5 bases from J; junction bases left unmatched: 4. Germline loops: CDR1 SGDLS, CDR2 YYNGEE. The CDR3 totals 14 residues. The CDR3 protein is CASSIGTGGETQYF. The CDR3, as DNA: TGTGCCAGCAGTATCGGGACAGGGGGCGAGACCCAGTACTTC.

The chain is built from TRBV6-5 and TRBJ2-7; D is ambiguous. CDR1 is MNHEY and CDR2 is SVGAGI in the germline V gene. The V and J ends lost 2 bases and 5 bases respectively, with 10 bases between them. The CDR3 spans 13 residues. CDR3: CASSYDPVNEQYF. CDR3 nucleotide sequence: TGTGCCAGCAGTTACGATCCGGTGAACGAGCAGTACTTC.

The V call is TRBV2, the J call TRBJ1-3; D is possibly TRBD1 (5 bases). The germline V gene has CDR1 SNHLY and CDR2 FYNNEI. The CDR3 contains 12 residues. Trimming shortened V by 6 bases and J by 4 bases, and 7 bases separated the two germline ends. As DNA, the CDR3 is TGTGCCAGCAGAGCAGGGGGAAACACCATATATTTT. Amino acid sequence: CASRAGGNTIYF.

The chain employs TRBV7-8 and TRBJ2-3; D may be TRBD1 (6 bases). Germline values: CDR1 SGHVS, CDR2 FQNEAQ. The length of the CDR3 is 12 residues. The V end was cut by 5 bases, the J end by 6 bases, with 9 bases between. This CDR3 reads CASSEDRDTQYF. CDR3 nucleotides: TGTGCCAGCAGCGAAGACAGGGATACGCAGTATTTT.

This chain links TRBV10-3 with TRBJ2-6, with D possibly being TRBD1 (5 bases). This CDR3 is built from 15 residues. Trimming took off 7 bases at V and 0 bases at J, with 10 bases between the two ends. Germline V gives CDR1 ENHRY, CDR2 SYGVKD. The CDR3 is CAITGGHSGANVLTF. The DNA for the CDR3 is TGTGCCATCACGGGCGGACACTCTGGGGCCAACGTCCTGACTTTC.

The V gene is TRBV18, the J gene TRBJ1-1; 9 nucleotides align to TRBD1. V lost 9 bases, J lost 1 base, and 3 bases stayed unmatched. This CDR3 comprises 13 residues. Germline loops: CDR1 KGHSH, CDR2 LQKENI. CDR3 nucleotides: TGTGCCAGTCAGACAGGGGGGAACACTGAAGCTTTCTTT. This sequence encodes CASQTGGNTEAFF.

CDR3 residues: CASRTGLRDTEAFF. The CDR3 nucleotides read TGTGCCAGTAGGACGGGGTTAAGGGACACTGAAGCTTTCTTT. J is TRBJ1-1 and V is TRBV19; D is undetermined. CDR3 length: 14 amino acids. Germline CDR1 is LNHDA and CDR2 is SQIVND (reference sequence). Trimming shortened V by 6 bases and J by 3 bases, and 14 bases separated the two germline ends.

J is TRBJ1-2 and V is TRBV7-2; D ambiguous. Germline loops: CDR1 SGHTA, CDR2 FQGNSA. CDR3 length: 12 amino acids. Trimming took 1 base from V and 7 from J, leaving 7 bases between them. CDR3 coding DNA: TGTGCCAGCAGCTTAGAGGGTATTGGCTACACCTTC. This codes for CASSLEGIGYTF.

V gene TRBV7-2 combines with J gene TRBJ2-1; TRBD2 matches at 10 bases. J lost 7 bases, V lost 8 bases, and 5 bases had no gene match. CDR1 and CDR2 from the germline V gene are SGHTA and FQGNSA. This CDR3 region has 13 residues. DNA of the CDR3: TGTGCCAGCGTTAGCGGGGGGAGGAATGAGCAGTTCTTC. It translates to CASVSGGRNEQFF.

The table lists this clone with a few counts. The CDR3 DNA sequence: TGTGCCTGGACCACGGGGGGGGGTCAAGGTTCACCCCTCCACTTT. As protein: CAWTTGGGQGSPLHF. The V gene is TRBV30, the J gene TRBJ1-6, with D perhaps TRBD1 (5 bases). CDR3 length: 15 amino acids. The V end was cut by 4 bases, the J end by 9 bases, with 19 bases between. Germline CDR1 GTSNPN, CDR2 SVGIG (reference sequence).

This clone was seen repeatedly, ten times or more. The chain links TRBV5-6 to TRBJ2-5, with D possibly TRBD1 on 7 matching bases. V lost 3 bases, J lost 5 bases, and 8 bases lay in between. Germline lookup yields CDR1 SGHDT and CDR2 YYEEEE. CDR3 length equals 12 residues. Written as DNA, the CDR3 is TGTGCCAGCAGCTCAGGGGGGGAGACCCAGTACTTC. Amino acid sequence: CASSSGGETQYF.

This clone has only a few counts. The CDR3: CASSLGGDSGGADETQYF. DNA of the CDR3: TGTGCCAGCAGCTTAGGCGGTGATAGCGGGGGGGCCGATGAGACCCAGTACTTC. The V gene is TRBV13, the J gene TRBJ2-5; 11 bases agree with TRBD2. Germline lookup yields CDR1 PRHDT and CDR2 FYEKMQ (reference sequence). The CDR3 sequence is 18 residues long. V shed 0 bases and J 5 bases; nucleotides not matched to a gene: 11.

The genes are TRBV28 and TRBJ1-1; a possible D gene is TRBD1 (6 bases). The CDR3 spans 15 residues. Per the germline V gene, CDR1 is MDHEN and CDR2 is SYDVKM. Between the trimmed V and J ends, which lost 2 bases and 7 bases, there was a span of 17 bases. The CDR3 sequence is CASSLVTGQIDEAFF. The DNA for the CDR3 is TGTGCCAGCAGTTTAGTGACAGGACAGATTGATGAAGCTTTCTTT.